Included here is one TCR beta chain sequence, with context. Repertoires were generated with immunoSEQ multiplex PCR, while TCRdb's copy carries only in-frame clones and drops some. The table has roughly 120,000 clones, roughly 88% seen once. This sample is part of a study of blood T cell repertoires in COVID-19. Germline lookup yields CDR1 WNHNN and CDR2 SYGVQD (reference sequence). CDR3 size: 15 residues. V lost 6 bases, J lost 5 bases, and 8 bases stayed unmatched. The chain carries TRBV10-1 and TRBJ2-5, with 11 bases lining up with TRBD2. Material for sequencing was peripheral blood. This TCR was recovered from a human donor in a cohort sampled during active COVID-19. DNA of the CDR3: TGCGCCAGCAGCCCCTTCACTAGCGGGAGTGAGACCCAGTACTTC. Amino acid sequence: CASSPFTSGSETQYF.